These 24 T cell receptor beta chains were sequenced from one sample in a study of blood T cell repertoires in COVID-19. The method was immunoSEQ multiplex PCR; TCRdb's version includes in-frame clones alone and lacks a portion of them. The repertoire holds approximately 350,000 clones, with roughly 80% as singletons. Material for sequencing was PBMCs or T cells enriched from blood (not recorded which). Source of these receptors: a woman between 45 and 65 years old who had recovered from COVID-19.

This chain uses TRBV15 with TRBJ2-3, with TRBD1 identical over 9 bases. With 5 bases clipped from V and 10 bases from J, the junction kept 19 bases outside the gene matches. Germline lookup yields CDR1 LNHNV and CDR2 YYDKDF (reference sequence). This CDR3 spans 17 amino acids. CDR3 nucleotide sequence: TGTGCCACCAGCCAAAGCCCTCGACAGGGGGGTACCGGATCGCAGTATTTT. Translating it yields CATSQSPRQGGTGSQYF.

The CDR3 coding sequence is TGTGCCAGAAGCATCTCGGAGGGGCTCCTGCAAGGTCAGCCCCAGCATTTT. This encodes CARSISEGLLQGQPQHF. The rearrangement uses TRBV5-3 and TRBJ1-5, with D perhaps matching TRBD1 (5 bases). TRBV5-3 is assigned to the ORF class and has an uncertain function. The V and J ends lost 4 bases and 6 bases respectively, with 23 bases between them. There are 17 residues in the CDR3.

V is TRBV19 and J is TRBJ1-1; D remains ambiguous. The CDR3 extends over 14 amino acids. The V end lost 3 bases, the J end lost 5 bases, and 13 bases lay between the germline ends. Germline V gives CDR1 LNHDA, CDR2 SQIVND (reference sequence). The CDR3 sequence: CASSMRERATEAFF. Here the CDR3 DNA reads TGTGCCAGTAGTATGAGGGAGCGGGCGACTGAAGCTTTCTTT. Variable domain in full (rest from reference TRBV19 and TRBJ1-1): DGGITQSPKYLFRKEGQNVTLSCEQNLNHDAMYWYRQDPGQGLRLIYYSQIVNDFQKGDIAEGYSVSREKKESFPLTVTSAQKNPTAFYLCASSMRERATEAFFGQGTRLTVV.

CDR3 region: CSVESGQGFYEQYF. The CDR3 DNA follows: TGCAGCGTTGAGTCGGGACAGGGGTTTTACGAGCAGTACTTC. The chain employs TRBV29-1 and TRBJ2-7; 10 nucleotides agree with TRBD1. Germline V gene sequence: CDR1 SQVTM, CDR2 ANQGSEA. The CDR3 runs to 14 residues. The trim removed 3 bases at V and 4 bases at J, leaving 6 bases unmatched.

A remark on this clone: One junction end disagrees with the germline gene, perhaps due to a read error. This chain uses TRBV12-3 or TRBV12-4 with TRBJ2-7, with 8 bases that match TRBD2. The CDR3 contains 12 residues. DNA for the CDR3: TGTGCCAGCAGTTTTTTACCGGGAGGGTGGGTTTTC. It yields the protein CASSFLPGGWVF.

The chain employs TRBV9 and TRBJ1-2; 9 bases are shared with TRBD1. Germline values: CDR1 SGDLS, CDR2 YYNGEE. The CDR3 has 13 residues. V was clipped by 5 bases and J by 4 bases; unmatched bases: 3. Written as DNA, the CDR3 is TGTGCCAGCAGAGAGGACAGGGGCTATGGCTACACCTTC. Amino acid sequence: CASREDRGYGYTF. Supplemented by reference TRBV9 and TRBJ1-2, the full variable domain reads DSGVTQTPKHLITATGQRVTLRCSPRSGDLSVYWYQQSLDQGLQFLIQYYNGEERAKGNILERFSAQQFPDLHSELNLSSLELGDSALYFCASREDRGYGYTFGSGTRLTVV.

This sequence joins TRBV19 and TRBJ1-2; 9 nucleotides agree with TRBD1. V lost 4 bases, J lost 7 bases, and 10 bases stayed unmatched. Per germline, CDR1 LNHDA and CDR2 SQIVND (reference sequence). CDR3 length: 15 amino acids. CDR3 nucleotides: TGTGCCAGTAGTAACTCTCCGGGACAGGGTGGTGGCTACACCTTC. Translating it yields CASSNSPGQGGGYTF. The full variable domain, rest sourced from reference TRBV19 and TRBJ1-2, is DGGITQSPKYLFRKEGQNVTLSCEQNLNHDAMYWYRQDPGQGLRLIYYSQIVNDFQKGDIAEGYSVSREKKESFPLTVTSAQKNPTAFYLCASSNSPGQGGGYTFGSGTRLTVV.

Note on this clone: Its ends do not fully match the called genes, so a read error is possible. The J gene is TRBJ1-2, the V gene TRBV27, with 7 bases aligning to TRBD1. The V gene's germline CDR1 is MNHEY and CDR2 SMNVEV (reference sequence). The CDR3 is 17 amino acids. The CDR3, as DNA: TGTGCCAGCAGTTTATCGAGGCGGGACAGCACAAACTATGACTACACCTTC. Its protein is CASSLSRRDSTNYDYTF.

This chain joins TRBV18 and TRBJ1-5; a possible D gene is TRBD1 (6 bases). The CDR3 is 16 residues long. In germline, CDR1 is KGHSH, CDR2 LQKENI. Deletions cut 3 bases from V and 0 bases from J, with 12 bases between. The CDR3: CASSPSGTNSNQPQHF. The DNA of the CDR3 is TGTGCCAGCTCACCGTCCGGGACAAATAGCAATCAGCCCCAGCATTTT.

The V and J genes are TRBV19 and TRBJ2-1, with 7 bases fitting TRBD1. In germline, CDR1 is LNHDA, CDR2 SQIVND (reference sequence). CDR3 length: 14 amino acids. The J segment lost 0 bases and the V segment lost 6 bases, leaving 2 bases of the junction unmatched. CDR3: CASRNRGSYNEQFF. In DNA, the CDR3 is TGTGCCAGTAGAAACAGGGGCTCCTACAATGAGCAGTTCTTC. Combining the CDR3 with reference TRBV19 and TRBJ2-1 gives the whole variable domain DGGITQSPKYLFRKEGQNVTLSCEQNLNHDAMYWYRQDPGQGLRLIYYSQIVNDFQKGDIAEGYSVSREKKESFPLTVTSAQKNPTAFYLCASRNRGSYNEQFFGPGTRLTVL.

The DNA of the CDR3 is TGCGCCAGCAGCTTGGGGGACAGGGGGACCATGAACACTGAAGCTTTCTTT. It translates to CASSLGDRGTMNTEAFF. The chain combines TRBV5-1 with TRBJ1-1, with 11 bases that match TRBD1. V was pared by 0 bases and J by 0 bases, with 4 bases of the junction left unmatched. This CDR3 has 17 amino acids. Looked up from germline, CDR1 is SGHRS and CDR2 is YFSETQ.

The chain employs TRBV7-8 and TRBJ1-2, with TRBD1 matching over 11 bases. J was trimmed by 6 bases and V by 5 bases; bases with no gene match: 8. This CDR3 spans 15 amino acids. CDR1 and CDR2 (germline): SGHVS, FQNEAQ. CDR3: CASSLPRDRGNGYTF. CDR3 DNA: TGTGCCAGCAGCCTCCCGAGGGACAGGGGGAATGGCTACACCTTC.

J is TRBJ2-3 and V is TRBV28, with unresolved D. Trimming removed 9 bases from V and 0 bases from J, with 7 bases in between. The germline CDR1 and CDR2 sequences are MDHEN and SYDVKM. The CDR3 is 12 residues long. The CDR3 DNA reads TGTGCCAGTCGCAGTAGCACAGATACGCAGTATTTT. As protein: CASRSSTDTQYF.

The V and J genes are TRBV30 and TRBJ1-2; D gene uncertain. Trimming took 2 bases from V and 5 from J, leaving 9 bases between them. This CDR3 has 12 residues. Germline values: CDR1 GTSNPN, CDR2 SVGIG (reference sequence). CDR3 sequence reads: CAWSPEGYGYTF. In DNA, the CDR3 is TGTGCCTGGAGTCCCGAGGGATATGGCTACACCTTC.

The chain combines TRBV11-3 with TRBJ1-1; 7 nucleotides line up with TRBD1. The CDR3 sequence is 14 residues long. From germline, CDR1 is SGHNT and CDR2 YENEEA. J gave up 0 bases and V 5 bases, and 3 bases lay outside the gene matches. CDR3 sequence reads: CASSLRGLNTEAFF. The CDR3 DNA sequence: TGTGCCAGCAGCCTCAGGGGGTTGAACACTGAAGCTTTCTTT. The whole variable domain, remainder taken from reference TRBV11-3 and TRBJ1-1, is EAGVVQSPRYKIIEKKQPVAFWCNPISGHNTLYWYLQNLGQGPELLIRYENEEAVDDSQLPKDRFSAERLKGVDSTLKIQPAELGDSAVYLCASSLRGLNTEAFFGQGTRLTVV.

The chain couples TRBV7-3 to TRBJ2-1; 7 bases line up with TRBD1. V shed 3 bases, J shed 5 bases, and the junction held 7 bases outside the gene matches. This CDR3 is 15 amino acids long. CDR1 is SGHTA and CDR2 is FQGTGA in the germline V gene. CDR3 region: CASSLSGQKNNEQFF. CDR3 nucleotide sequence: TGTGCCAGCAGCTTGTCGGGACAGAAAAACAATGAGCAGTTCTTC.

V is TRBV29-1 and J is TRBJ2-1, with D possibly being TRBD2 (6 bases). V dropped 7 bases and J dropped 5 bases, with 21 bases sitting between them. Germline V lookup: CDR1 SQVTM, CDR2 ANQGSEA. The CDR3 has 15 residues. As DNA, the CDR3 is TGCAGCGCCCCCGGGGGTCTCACCCCAAACAATGAGCAGTTCTTC. This gives the protein CSAPGGLTPNNEQFF.

The rearrangement joins TRBV18 to TRBJ1-3; 11 bases line up with TRBD1. The CDR3 has 17 residues. CDR1 KGHSH and CDR2 LQKENI come from the germline V gene. V lost 3 bases and J lost 4; bases outside the gene matches: 8. CDR3 DNA: TGTGCCAGCTCACCCCTAGGGACAGGGGGTGGAGGAAACACCATATATTTT. Protein sequence: CASSPLGTGGGGNTIYF.

This clone came up once. The rearrangement joins TRBV5-6 to TRBJ2-1; 12 bases agree with TRBD2. The CDR3 runs to 19 residues. Germline assignment: CDR1 SGHDT and CDR2 YYEEEE. The J segment lost 6 bases and the V segment lost 2 bases, leaving 15 bases of the junction unmatched. Here the CDR3 DNA reads TGTGCCAGCAGCTTAACGACTAGCGGGAGTAGGCAAAAGGGCAATGAGCAGTTCTTC. The encoded protein is CASSLTTSGSRQKGNEQFF.

V and J are TRBV5-4 and TRBJ2-1, with 10 bases aligning to TRBD2. V lost 4 bases and J lost 4; bases outside the gene matches: 5. The CDR3 loop spans 15 amino acids. The germline CDR1 and CDR2 sequences are SGHNT and YYREEE (reference sequence). The CDR3 loop reads CASSAGLAEYNEQFF. The CDR3 DNA reads as TGTGCCAGCAGCGCAGGACTAGCGGAATACAATGAGCAGTTCTTC.

CDR3 sequence: CASSLGGIAQPQHF. Written as DNA, the CDR3 is TGCGCCAGCAGCTTGGGAGGGATCGCTCAGCCCCAGCATTTT. The rearrangement joins TRBV5-1 to TRBJ1-5, with D uncertain. Germline V CDR1 and CDR2: SGHRS, YFSETQ. The V gene lost 0 bases and the J gene lost 6 bases, with 10 bases spanning the gap. The CDR3 runs to 14 residues.

This chain connects TRBV4-1 to TRBJ2-1; TRBD2 is a possible D gene (6 bases). Germline assignment: CDR1 MGHRA and CDR2 YSYEKL. Trimming took off 4 bases at V and 2 bases at J, with 15 bases between the two ends. This CDR3 has 16 residues. The CDR3 bases are TGCGCCAGCAGCCCTTTCCCGGGAGTCCCCTACAATGAGCAGTTCTTC. It is translated as CASSPFPGVPYNEQFF.

This chain uses TRBV5-1 with TRBJ2-3, with a weak D call TRBD1 (5 bases). V lost 4 bases to trimming and J lost 2 bases, with 11 bases between them. CDR1 is SGHRS and CDR2 is YFSETQ in the germline V gene. This CDR3 is 14 amino acids long. The CDR3 nucleotides read TGCGCCAGCAGCCCCCCAGGGTCCACAGATACGCAGTATTTT. Its protein is CASSPPGSTDTQYF.

The chain employs TRBV7-2 and TRBJ1-1, with TRBD1 matching over 12 bases. J was trimmed by 0 bases and V by 4 bases; bases with no gene match: 3. The CDR3 covers 16 residues. Germline V CDR1 and CDR2: SGHTA, FQGNSA. This CDR3 is CASSSGQGAVNTEAFF. Here the CDR3 DNA reads TGTGCCAGCAGCTCGGGACAGGGGGCCGTGAACACTGAAGCTTTCTTT.